Here is one T cell receptor beta chain with its context. Stated time point: pretreatment peripheral blood. Enrolled patients showed locally advanced or metastatic urothelial carcinoma. Profiled with immunoSEQ multiplex PCR; TCRdb holds only in-frame clones, not every one. In the table there are approximately 72,000 clones, approximately 83% of which are singletons. The sample belongs to a study of PD-L1 blockade in urothelial cancer. About the research overall: Most of the 29 patients were men who had bladder-origin urothelial cancer.

V shed 4 bases and J shed 3 bases, with 19 bases lying between them. Germline values: CDR1 SEHNR, CDR2 FQNEAQ (reference sequence). The CDR3 spans 16 residues. This receptor was obtained from a man aged 55 to 70 with urothelial cancer. The V call is TRBV7-9, the J call TRBJ2-7, with a weak D call TRBD2 (5 bases). Sequences were derived from PBMCs, sampled around atezolizumab (anti-PD-L1) treatment. In DNA form, the CDR3 reads TGTGCCAGCAGCTCGACTAAGACGCGGGTTAACTACGAGCAGTACTTC. Residues: CASSSTKTRVNYEQYF.